Below, 23 T cell receptor beta chains from the same sample are listed, as sequenced in a study of blood T cell repertoires in COVID-19. The method was immunoSEQ multiplex PCR; TCRdb's version includes in-frame clones alone and lacks a portion of them. The data show 95,000 to 110,000 clones, 84% seen once. Sequenced input: peripheral blood. All receptors derive from a human donor in a cohort sampled during active or convalescent COVID-19.

This chain connects TRBV3-1 (or the pseudogene TRBV3-2) to TRBJ1-1; 7 bases align to TRBD1. Germline trimming cut 2 bases from V and 7 bases from J; bases unmatched to any gene: 7. Germline loops: CDR1 LGHDT, CDR2 YNNKEL (reference sequence). CDR3 length equals 14 residues. The CDR3 nucleotides read TGTGCCAGCAGCCAATGGACTTCAGGGGGTGAAGCTTTCTTT. Amino acid sequence: CASSQWTSGGEAFF.

The rearrangement links TRBV29-1 to TRBJ1-1; perhaps TRBD1 as D (6 bases). Trimming stripped 7 bases from V and 6 bases from J, with 12 bases between. From germline, CDR1 is SQVTM and CDR2 ANQGSEA. The CDR3 loop spans 11 amino acids. CDR3 DNA sequence: TGCAGCGAAGGGGGGGACTCTGAAGCTTTCTTT. Protein sequence: CSEGGDSEAFF.

This clone occurred a few times. The V and J genes are TRBV19 and TRBJ2-5; 7 positions match TRBD2. The V and J ends lost 7 bases and 4 bases, in that order; junction bases with no gene match: 9. The germline V gene has CDR1 LNHDA and CDR2 SQIVND (reference sequence). The length of the CDR3 is 14 residues. As DNA, the CDR3 is TGTGCCAGTAACACGGGAGGAGAGAGAGAGACCCAGTACTTC. Its protein is CASNTGGERETQYF. Full variable domain (remainder filled in from reference TRBV19 and TRBJ2-5): DGGITQSPKYLFRKEGQNVTLSCEQNLNHDAMYWYRQDPGQGLRLIYYSQIVNDFQKGDIAEGYSVSREKKESFPLTVTSAQKNPTAFYLCASNTGGERETQYFGPGTRLLVL.

J is TRBJ2-7 and V is TRBV5-1; D not resolved. V lost 4 bases to trimming and J lost 0 bases, with 14 bases between them. CDR3 size: 15 residues. The V gene's germline CDR1 is SGHRS and CDR2 YFSETQ. CDR3 amino acids: CASSTRHPLSYEQYF. In DNA form, the CDR3 reads TGCGCCAGCAGCACCAGGCACCCCCTCTCCTACGAGCAGTACTTC.

V and J are TRBV4-3 and TRBJ1-2, with D possibly matching TRBD1 (6 bases). Germline values: CDR1 LGHNA, CDR2 YSLEER. This CDR3 spans 15 amino acids. The V and J ends lost 0 bases and 4 bases respectively, with 12 bases between them. DNA for the CDR3: TGCGCCAGCAGCCAAGAGCCAGACAGGAGCTATGGCTACACCTTC. It is translated as CASSQEPDRSYGYTF.

The rearrangement uses TRBV29-1 and TRBJ1-2, with D possibly matching TRBD1 (6 bases). The CDR3 consists of 13 residues. Trimming left V 3 bases short and J 5 bases short, with 13 bases between. Germline V gene data show CDR1 as SQVTM and CDR2 as ANQGSEA. CDR3 DNA: TGCAGCGTTGATCAGGGGTGGAGGTATGGCTACACCTTC. Translated, it gives CSVDQGWRYGYTF.

The gene calls are TRBV2 and TRBJ1-1, with D maybe TRBD1 (6 bases). The CDR3 is made up of 14 amino acids. V lost 10 bases to trimming and J lost 1 base, with 16 bases between them. The germline V gene encodes CDR1 SNHLY and CDR2 FYNNEI. CDR3 coding DNA: TGTGCCACCCGAAGGGGACAAACGAACACTGAAGCTTTCTTT. This sequence encodes CATRRGQTNTEAFF.

This chain links TRBV9 with TRBJ1-2; D ambiguous. V dropped 0 bases and J dropped 8 bases, with 17 bases sitting between them. This CDR3 has 15 residues. Per germline, CDR1 SGDLS and CDR2 YYNGEE. The CDR3 loop reads CASSVGASRPGGYTF. CDR3 in DNA: TGTGCCAGCAGCGTAGGGGCTTCCCGCCCAGGCGGCTACACCTTC.

The J gene is TRBJ2-7, the V gene TRBV18; tentatively, D is TRBD1 (5 bases). Trimming took 6 bases from V and 1 from J, leaving 10 bases between them. This CDR3 has 13 amino acids. The germline CDR1 and CDR2 sequences are KGHSH and LQKENI. CDR3 nucleotide sequence: TGTGCCAGCTCGGTGACAGTTTCCTACGAGCAGTACTTC. This sequence encodes CASSVTVSYEQYF.

This clone is a singleton in its sample. CDR3 sequence: CASSFSGIRYEQYF. The CDR3, as DNA: TGTGCCAGCAGTTTTTCAGGAATCCGCTACGAGCAGTACTTC. J is TRBJ2-7 and V is TRBV27; no reliable D call. Germline CDR1 MNHEY, CDR2 SMNVEV (reference sequence). Trimming cost V 3 bases and J 3 bases, with 12 bases left between them. This CDR3 is built from 14 residues.

V and J are TRBV19 and TRBJ2-6; D might be TRBD1 (5 bases). V lost 4 bases to trimming and J lost 0 bases, with 19 bases between them. Germline V gene lookup returns CDR1 LNHDA and CDR2 SQIVND (reference sequence). The CDR3 consists of 19 residues. In nucleotides, the CDR3 is TGTGCCAGTAGTAGGGGCCGGGTAGGGGCGGCCTCTGGGGCCAACGTCCTGACTTTC. It specifies CASSRGRVGAASGANVLTF.

This chain joins TRBV19 and TRBJ1-3; a possible D gene is TRBD1 (5 bases). V lost 8 bases and J 2 bases, leaving 7 bases between the germline ends. Germline V CDR1 and CDR2: LNHDA, SQIVND (reference sequence). The CDR3 loop spans 12 amino acids. The CDR3 protein is CASGTAGNTIYF. CDR3 nucleotide sequence: TGTGCCAGTGGGACTGCTGGAAACACCATATATTTT. Drawing the rest from reference TRBV19 and TRBJ1-3, the complete variable domain is DGGITQSPKYLFRKEGQNVTLSCEQNLNHDAMYWYRQDPGQGLRLIYYSQIVNDFQKGDIAEGYSVSREKKESFPLTVTSAQKNPTAFYLCASGTAGNTIYFGEGSWLTVV.

The chain uses TRBV11-3 and TRBJ1-2; 10 nucleotides line up with TRBD1. V was pared by 5 bases and J by 5 bases, with 8 bases of the junction left unmatched. Germline CDR1 is SGHNT and CDR2 is YENEEA. This CDR3 has 15 amino acids. CDR3 in amino acids: CASSRDRGLGYGYTF. The CDR3 nucleotides are TGTGCCAGCAGCCGGGACAGGGGTCTGGGTTATGGCTACACCTTC.

The chain has TRBV6-6 and TRBJ2-3; D is undetermined. Germline-derived CDR1 and CDR2 are MNHNY and SVGAGI (reference sequence). The germline V and J ends were trimmed by 6 bases and 2 bases, with 15 bases remaining between them. CDR3 length: 15 residues. In DNA form, the CDR3 reads TGTGCCAGCAGGGAGACTGGTAACCCCACAGATACGCAGTATTTT. As protein: CASRETGNPTDTQYF.

This chain links TRBV4-2 with TRBJ2-1; TRBD2 agrees at 7 bases. After removal of 0 bases from V and 3 bases from J, the junction contained 5 bases not matched to a gene. The CDR3 sequence is 16 residues long. CDR1 LGHNA and CDR2 YNFKEQ come from the germline V gene. The CDR3 DNA is TGTGCCAGCAGCCAAGACAGGACTAGGGGCTACAATGAGCAGTTCTTC. Its translation: CASSQDRTRGYNEQFF.

This clone showed up just once. The chain links TRBV20-1 to TRBJ1-2, with 10 bases matching TRBD1. CDR3 length: 16 residues. Per germline, CDR1 DFQATT and CDR2 SNEGSKA (reference sequence). V lost 3 bases to trimming and J lost 3 bases; unmatched junction nucleotides: 10. The CDR3 loop is CSASFATGGGYYGYTF. The CDR3 DNA reads as TGCAGTGCTAGTTTTGCGACAGGGGGCGGCTACTATGGCTACACCTTC.

The chain joins TRBV5-1 to TRBJ1-3; D possibly corresponds to TRBD1 (5 bases). CDR1 SGHRS and CDR2 YFSETQ come from the germline V gene. V was cut by 0 bases and J by 2 bases, with 9 bases left in between. There are 15 residues in the CDR3. The CDR3 DNA is TGCGCCAGCAGCTTGGAGGGGCAGCCTGGAAACACCATATATTTT. Translated: CASSLEGQPGNTIYF.

The V call is TRBV27, the J call TRBJ2-3; 14 positions match TRBD2. V gave up 5 bases and J gave up 3 bases; unmatched junction bases: 10. Germline V gives CDR1 MNHEY, CDR2 SMNVEV (reference sequence). The length of the CDR3 is 18 residues. The CDR3 nucleotides are TGTGCCAGCAGTCCCATCCTCGGACTAGCGGGGGGAACAGATACGCAGTATTTT. It translates to CASSPILGLAGGTDTQYF.

V usage is TRBV29-1 and J usage is TRBJ2-3, with a tentative D call TRBD2 (8 bases). From germline, CDR1 is SQVTM and CDR2 ANQGSEA. The V and J ends lost 6 bases and 3 bases respectively, with 16 bases between them. This CDR3 comprises 14 residues. CDR3 protein: CSVGGARGTDTQYF. DNA for the CDR3: TGCAGCGTCGGGGGGGCCAGGGGGACAGATACGCAGTATTTT.

The chain joins TRBV10-3 to TRBJ1-1, with TRBD1 as a possible D gene (6 bases). This CDR3 is built from 13 residues. V dropped 6 bases and J dropped 2 bases, with 10 bases sitting between them. Germline CDR1 is ENHRY and CDR2 is SYGVKD. Here the CDR3 reads CAISQQGNTEAFF. The DNA of the CDR3 is TGTGCCATCAGCCAACAGGGAAACACTGAAGCTTTCTTT.

The chain uses TRBV5-1 and TRBJ2-7; no clear D gene. Germline V gene lookup returns CDR1 SGHRS and CDR2 YFSETQ. The CDR3 has 16 amino acids. Trimming removed 1 base from V and 0 bases from J, with 14 bases in between. Here the CDR3 DNA reads TGCGCCAGCAGCTTGTGGGCAGGATCGAGCTCCTACGAGCAGTACTTC. This translates into CASSLWAGSSSYEQYF. Variable domain in full (rest from reference TRBV5-1 and TRBJ2-7): KAGVTQTPRYLIKTRGQQVTLSCSPISGHRSVSWYQQTPGQGLQFLFEYFSETQRNKGNFPGRFSGRQFSNSRSEMNVSTLELGDSALYLCASSLWAGSSSYEQYFGPGTRLTVT.

The sample holds a few counts of this clone. The rearrangement joins TRBV24-1 to TRBJ1-1; possibly TRBD1 for D (6 bases). CDR3 size: 15 residues. Trimming removed 3 bases from V and 4 bases from J, with 14 bases in between. Germline V gene sequence: CDR1 KGHDR, CDR2 SFDVKD. The CDR3 reads CATSDTRGGRTEAFF. Written as DNA, the CDR3 is TGTGCCACCAGTGATACGAGGGGGGGACGCACTGAAGCTTTCTTT.

This clone was counted a single time. This sequence joins TRBV19 and TRBJ1-5; 7 bases fit TRBD1. In germline, CDR1 is LNHDA, CDR2 SQIVND (reference sequence). The CDR3 is 13 residues long. Trimming took 8 bases from V and 2 from J; bases not matched to a gene: 3. CDR3 bases: TGTGCCAGTCAAGACAGGGGCAATCAGCCCCAGCATTTT. It is translated as CASQDRGNQPQHF.